Sequencing of this T cell receptor (beta chain) was carried out in a study of blood T cell repertoires in COVID-19. This clone was seen only a few times. The sample carries other DNA sequences with the same CDR3. The method was immunoSEQ multiplex PCR; TCRdb's version includes in-frame clones alone and lacks a portion of them. Seen here are roughly 220,000 clones, 65% to 90% observed once, and the top ten hold around 1.5%. V was clipped by 3 bases and J by 0 bases, with 11 bases between them. The CDR3 totals 15 residues. The germline V gene encodes CDR1 SGHTA and CDR2 FQGNSA. Sequencing was performed on peripheral blood. The source of this sequence is a woman aged 40-49 years who had recovered from COVID-19. This chain links TRBV7-2 with TRBJ1-2; no clear D. The CDR3 protein is CASSLGTAANYGYTF. The CDR3 coding sequence is TGTGCCAGCAGCTTGGGCACAGCAGCTAACTATGGCTACACCTTC.